These 17 T cell receptor beta chains were all obtained from the same sample, sequenced in a study of control samples from healthy donors and cancer patients. The repertoire was sequenced with immunoSEQ multiplex PCR; TCRdb's copy has only in-frame clones and lacks some. The table lists about 220,000 clones, 90% to 95% of them singletons. The sample was blood. Every receptor here comes from a man in his forties or fifties in good health.

The DNA for the CDR3 is TGTGCCAGCAGCTTAGTGGGGGGACGAGACTATGGCTACACCTTC. Residues: CASSLVGGRDYGYTF. J is TRBJ1-2 and V is TRBV7-9; D possibly corresponds to TRBD1 (5 bases). The CDR3 length is 15 residues. The V gene's germline CDR1 is SEHNR and CDR2 FQNEAQ (reference sequence). Trimming removed 1 base at V and 3 bases at J, with 12 bases between.

J is TRBJ2-3 and V is TRBV27, with a tentative D call TRBD1 (6 bases). Germline assignment: CDR1 MNHEY and CDR2 SMNVEV (reference sequence). The CDR3 has 15 amino acids. V lost 6 bases to trimming and J lost 8 bases, with 21 bases between them. The CDR3 here is CASRTTGSSEGTQYF. The DNA for the CDR3 is TGTGCCAGCAGGACTACAGGGTCCTCGGAAGGTACGCAGTATTTT.

This clone was picked up one time. This chain connects TRBV11-1 to TRBJ2-3; D is uncertain. V was cut by 8 bases and J by 11 bases, with 14 bases left in between. This CDR3 has 11 amino acids. Germline CDR1 is SGHAT and CDR2 is FQDESV (reference sequence). CDR3 DNA sequence: TGTGCCAGCGGTTCGATTGTTGAGCAGTATTTT. Its protein is CASGSIVEQYF.

V and J are TRBV2 and TRBJ1-5, with D tentatively TRBD1 (6 bases). Trimming took off 6 bases at V and 10 bases at J, with 16 bases between the two ends. The germline V gene has CDR1 SNHLY and CDR2 FYNNEI. This CDR3 contains 13 residues. DNA for the CDR3: TGTGCCAGCAGAAGAACAGGGATTGGTCCCCAGCATTTT. Its protein product is CASRRTGIGPQHF.

This chain connects TRBV28 to TRBJ2-2; 9 bases agree with TRBD1. The CDR3 spans 14 residues. The V and J ends lost 6 bases and 1 base, in that order; junction bases with no gene match: 0. Looked up from germline, CDR1 is MDHEN and CDR2 is SYDVKM. CDR3 loop: CASRGQGNTGELFF. For the CDR3, the DNA is TGTGCCAGCAGGGGACAGGGGAACACCGGGGAGCTGTTTTTT.

This clone appeared a few times. The chain combines TRBV20-1 with TRBJ1-5; D is unclear. Trimming took 3 bases from V and 4 from J, leaving 13 bases between them. Germline V CDR1 and CDR2: DFQATT, SNEGSKA (reference sequence). The CDR3 is 14 amino acids. The CDR3: CSASKQTKNQPQHF. For the CDR3, the DNA is TGCAGTGCTAGTAAGCAGACGAAGAATCAGCCCCAGCATTTT.

The rearrangement uses TRBV28 and TRBJ2-2, with D possibly TRBD1 on 5 matching bases. Germline CDR1 MDHEN, CDR2 SYDVKM. V shed 2 bases and J shed 3 bases, with 7 bases lying between them. This CDR3 spans 14 amino acids. As DNA, the CDR3 is TGTGCCAGCAGTTTACCAGGGTACACCGGGGAGCTGTTTTTT. Residues: CASSLPGYTGELFF.

The genes are TRBV28 and TRBJ1-4; TRBD1 matches at 8 bases. Unmatched junction bases numbered 5, after V lost 3 bases and J lost 5 bases. Germline CDR1 MDHEN, CDR2 SYDVKM. The length of the CDR3 is 15 residues. The CDR3 coding sequence is TGTGCCAGCAGTTTTCGGACAGGGTCAAATGAAAAACTGTTTTTT. Its protein product is CASSFRTGSNEKLFF.

The genes are TRBV5-4 and TRBJ1-2; TRBD1 agrees at 7 bases. V trimming: 4 bases; J trimming: 8 bases; junction bases outside the gene matches: 11. The CDR3 runs 14 residues. CDR1 SGHNT and CDR2 YYREEE come from the germline V gene (reference sequence). CDR3 sequence (DNA): TGTGCCAGCAGCAAGGACAGGAGGGTTAGGGGCTACACCTTC. Its protein product is CASSKDRRVRGYTF.

The sample holds one count of this clone. V is TRBV3-1 (or the pseudogene TRBV3-2) and J is TRBJ1-3; D is perhaps TRBD1 (5 bases). The CDR3 is 14 residues long. Germline V CDR1 and CDR2: LGHDT, YNNKEL (reference sequence). V was cut by 1 base and J by 3 bases, with 7 bases left in between. CDR3 DNA sequence: TGTGCCAGCAGCCAAGTAGACAGTGGAAACACCATATATTTT. Translated, it gives CASSQVDSGNTIYF.

This clone was seen just once. This chain joins TRBV21-1 and TRBJ1-4. TRBV21-1 is deemed a pseudogene. The CDR3 consists of 15 residues. The CDR3 nucleotides read TGTGCCAGCAGCAAAGGCGGGGGGACGGGTGAAAAACTGTTTTTT. Protein: CASSKGGGTGEKLFF.

This chain connects TRBV7-9 to TRBJ2-2; D is tentatively TRBD1 or TRBD2 (5 bases each). V dropped 5 bases and J dropped 6 bases, with 16 bases sitting between them. The CDR3 sequence is 15 residues long. Germline V lookup: CDR1 SEHNR, CDR2 FQNEAQ (reference sequence). The CDR3 sequence: CASSTRGEPSGELFF. The CDR3, as DNA: TGTGCCAGCAGCACTAGAGGGGAGCCATCCGGGGAGCTGTTTTTT.

The rearrangement joins TRBV6-2 or TRBV6-3 to TRBJ1-2; no definite D call. The CDR3 is made up of 10 amino acids. Germline CDR1 and CDR2: MNHEY and SVGEGT. V lost 5 bases, J lost 5 bases, and 3 bases lay in between. Here the CDR3 reads CASSHYGYTF. DNA of the CDR3: TGTGCCAGCAGTCATTATGGCTACACCTTC.

The rearrangement links TRBV11-2 to TRBJ1-1; possible D gene TRBD1, 5 bases. From germline, CDR1 is SGHAT and CDR2 FQNNGV. The CDR3 is 16 amino acids. The ends were cut back, 1 base at V and 0 bases at J, with 12 bases in the middle. CDR3 region: CASSLGRQIMNTEAFF. The CDR3 DNA reads as TGTGCCAGCAGCTTAGGGCGACAGATCATGAACACTGAAGCTTTCTTT.

V is TRBV28 and J is TRBJ1-1; D is possibly TRBD1 (5 bases). Germline V lookup: CDR1 MDHEN, CDR2 SYDVKM. V lost 5 bases and J 3 bases, leaving 16 bases between the germline ends. The length of the CDR3 is 15 residues. In DNA form, the CDR3 reads TGTGCCAGCAGTCCTTCGTCCGGGGGGTACACTGAAGCTTTCTTT. It specifies CASSPSSGGYTEAFF. Using reference TRBV28 and TRBJ1-1 for the parts outside the CDR3, the full variable domain is DVKVTQSSRYLVKRTGEKVFLECVQDMDHENMFWYRQDPGLGLRLIYFSYDVKMKEKGDIPEGYSVSREKKERFSLILESASTNQTSMYLCASSPSSGGYTEAFFGQGTRLTVV.

CDR3 loop: CASSLAGQGGQPQHF. The CDR3 nucleotides are TGCGCCAGCAGCTTGGCGGGACAGGGGGGTCAGCCCCAGCATTTT. The chain combines TRBV5-1 with TRBJ1-5; 11 bases map to TRBD1. Losses at the gene ends were 0 bases for V and 6 bases for J; bases not matched to a gene: 2. In germline, CDR1 is SGHRS, CDR2 YFSETQ. This CDR3 is built from 15 residues.

This sequence joins TRBV7-9 and TRBJ1-3, with no clear D. Germline CDR1 reads SEHNR; CDR2 reads FQNEAQ (reference sequence). Trimming cost V 6 bases and J 0 bases, with 9 bases left between them. The CDR3 is 14 residues long. CDR3 amino acids: CASRGRISGNTIYF. The CDR3 nucleotides read TGTGCCAGCAGGGGGAGGATCTCTGGAAACACCATATATTTT.